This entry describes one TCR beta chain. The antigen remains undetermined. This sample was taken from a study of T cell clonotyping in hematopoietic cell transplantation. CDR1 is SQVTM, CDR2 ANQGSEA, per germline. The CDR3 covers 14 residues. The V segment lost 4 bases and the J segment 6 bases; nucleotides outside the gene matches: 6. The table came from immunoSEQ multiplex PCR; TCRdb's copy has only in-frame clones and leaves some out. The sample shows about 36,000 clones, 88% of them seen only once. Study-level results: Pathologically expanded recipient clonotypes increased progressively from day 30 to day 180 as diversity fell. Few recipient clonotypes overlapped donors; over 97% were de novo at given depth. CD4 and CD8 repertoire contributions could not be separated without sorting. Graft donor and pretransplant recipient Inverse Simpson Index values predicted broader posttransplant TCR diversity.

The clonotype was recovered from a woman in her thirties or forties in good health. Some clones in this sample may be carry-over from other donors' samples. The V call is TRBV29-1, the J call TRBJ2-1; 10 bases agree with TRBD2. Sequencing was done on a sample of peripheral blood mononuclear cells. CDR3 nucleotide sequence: TGCAGCGTTGGAGCGGGAGGGCCCCGCAATGAGCAGTTCTTC. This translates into CSVGAGGPRNEQFF.